Listed here is a single T cell receptor (beta chain). The antigen is unknown. A junction boundary mismatches the germline segment, possibly from a read error. The data belong to a study of T cell responses to AZD1222 COVID-19 vaccine. Study findings and constraints: Spike-specific TCR breadth and depth went up after people got two AZD1222 doses. Clonal diversity was possibly underestimated, and white British individuals and females predominated among donors. Mapped onto spike, vaccine-associated CD4 TCRs spanned it and were dominant at 160-218 and 743-854. Of spike-specific TCRs, nearly half reportedly target regions left unmutated in variants.

Measured with immunoSEQ multiplex PCR; TCRdb has only the in-frame clones, and not every one. The sample has roughly 120,000 clones, around 90% seen once. This sequence originates from an adult in good health. The material was peripheral blood, obtained on day 0 of AZD1222 vaccination.

The CDR3 region is CANSFGRQINQPQHF. CDR3 sequence (DNA): TGTGCCAACAGTTTCGGGCGACAGATTAATCAGCCCCAGCATTTT. The rearrangement joins TRBV27 to TRBJ1-5, with D maybe TRBD1 (5 bases). Germline lookup yields CDR1 MNHEY and CDR2 SMNVEV (reference sequence). The CDR3 loop spans 15 amino acids.